Listed below are T cell receptor beta chains from one sample, sequenced in a study of Ad26.COV2.S vaccination and SARS-CoV-2 variants. Only in-frame clones appear in the TCRdb table, and some are missing; sequencing was by immunoSEQ multiplex PCR. This repertoire shows roughly 330,000 clones, roughly 90% found once; its top ten account for roughly 6%. Source: peripheral blood, taken in a trial of Ad26.COV2.S vaccine versus placebo. All receptors come from a person aged 18-60 years who received the Ad26.COV2.S COVID-19 vaccine or a placebo. The CDR3 runs from the conserved cysteine through the conserved F or W. A D gene is named only where the DNA matches it firmly. Size is stated for part of the rows, as once, few or many counts, or as a class when the clone is expanded.

TRBJ2-7,few,NA,TRBV9,TGTGCCAGCAGCATAGGGACGGTCTCCTACGAGCAGTACTTC,CASSIGTVSYEQYF
TRBJ2-1,NA,TRBD2,TRBV4-1,TGCGCCAGCAGCCACGGTTCGTGGGGACTAGGCTACAATGAGCAGTTCTTC,CASSHGSWGLGYNEQFF
TRBJ1-5,NA,NA,TRBV19,TGTGCCAGTAGAACCCGGGACAAGGAAGGCAATCAGCCCCAGCATTTT,CASRTRDKEGNQPQHF
TRBJ2-1,once,TRBD2,TRBV6-2/TRBV6-3,TGTGCCAGCAGCGTAGCGGGAGGGCCAGGGGATGAGCAGTTCTTC,CASSVAGGPGDEQFF
TRBJ2-1,NA,NA,TRBV29-1,TGCAGCGTTGGGCGGGACCAGTTCTTC,CSVGRDQFF
TRBJ2-3,NA,TRBD2,TRBV5-1,TGCGCCAGCAGCTTGGTTCCCCTAGCGGGTAGACCTAGCACAGATACGCAGTATTTT,CASSLVPLAGRPSTDTQYF
TRBJ1-1,NA,NA,TRBV11-2,TGTGCCAGCAGCTTTTCAGGGAACACTGAAGCTTTCTTT,CASSFSGNTEAFF
TRBJ2-6,NA,NA,TRBV7-6,TGTGCCAGCAGCGACGAGGAGGGGGCAGGTTTTGGGGCCAACGTCCTGACTTTC,CASSDEEGAGFGANVLTF
TRBJ1-5,NA,NA,TRBV7-2,TGTGCCAGCAGCTCGTCACATACTCAGGGTTTATGGAGCAATCAGCCCCAGCATTTT,CASSSSHTQGLWSNQPQHF
TRBJ1-1,NA,NA,TRBV3-1/TRBV3-2,TGTGCCAGCAGCCAAGACGGTATGAACACTGAAGCTTTCTTT,CASSQDGMNTEAFF
TRBJ2-1,NA,TRBD2,TRBV4-1,TGCGCCAGCAGCCAATGGGCTAGCGGGGGCAATGAGCAGTTCTTC,CASSQWASGGNEQFF
TRBJ1-1,NA,NA,TRBV11-3,TGTGCCAGCAGCTTATCCCCCCACAAAGGGGGCACTGAAGCTTTCTTT,CASSLSPHKGGTEAFF
TRBJ1-1,NA,NA,TRBV20-1,TGCAGTGCTAGTCCAAACCCGGGACCATCGAACACTGAAGCTTTCTTT,CSASPNPGPSNTEAFF
TRBJ2-7,NA,TRBD1,TRBV18,TGTGCCAGCTCTCAGGACCGACAGGGGGCGTACGAGCAGTACTTC,CASSQDRQGAYEQYF
TRBJ2-2,NA,NA,TRBV4-3,TGCGCCAGCAGCCAAGGCAGCGATTTTCCGAAGAACACCGGGGAGCTGTTTTTT,CASSQGSDFPKNTGELFF
TRBJ1-3,NA,NA,TRBV7-2,TGTGCCAGCAGCTTACAGGGGCTCGGAAACACCATATATTTT,CASSLQGLGNTIYF
TRBJ1-2,NA,TRBD1,TRBV4-2,TGTGCCAGCAGCCAAGAAGGGACAGATAACTATGGCTACACCTTC,CASSQEGTDNYGYTF
TRBJ2-1,NA,NA,TRBV12-5,TGTGCTAGTGGTTTGGTAGTGGGTGGGAATGAGCAGTTCTTC,CASGLVVGGNEQFF
TRBJ1-4,NA,NA,TRBV19,TGTGCCAGTAGAACGACAGATGCAACTAATGAAAAACTGTTTTTT,CASRTTDATNEKLFF
TRBJ2-1,NA,NA,TRBV7-9,TGTGCCAGCCCCGGAGGGGACAATGAGCAGTTCTTC,CASPGGDNEQFF
TRBJ1-2,NA,NA,TRBV5-1,TGCGCCAGCAGCTTGGCCCCGGGGAACTATGGCTACACCTTC,CASSLAPGNYGYTF
TRBJ1-6,NA,NA,TRBV12-3/TRBV12-4,TGTGCCAGCAGACCAGACCCTCCTTCACCCCTCCACTTT,CASRPDPPSPLHF
TRBJ2-7,NA,TRBD1,TRBV9,TGTGCCAGCAGCGCACAGACAGGGAGCTCCTACGAGCAGTACTTC,CASSAQTGSSYEQYF
TRBJ1-5,NA,NA,TRBV6-2/TRBV6-3,TGTGCCAGCAGTTACGAGGGCCAGCCCCAGCATTTT,CASSYEGQPQHF
TRBJ1-1,once,NA,TRBV19,TGTGCCAGTAGAGTCGGGGTATCTAACACTGAAGCTTTCTTT,CASRVGVSNTEAFF
TRBJ1-5,NA,NA,TRBV6-2/TRBV6-3,TGTGCCAGCAGTCCGTTCTCTGTGGGGAGCAATCAGCCCCAGCATTTT,CASSPFSVGSNQPQHF
TRBJ2-1,NA,NA,TRBV4-3,TGCGCCAGCAGCCAAGGGGGCAGTTCCTACAATGAGCAGTTCTTC,CASSQGGSSYNEQFF
TRBJ2-7,NA,TRBD1,TRBV27,TGTGCCAGCAGTTCCCCGACAGGGGGGCTATACGAGCAGTACTTC,CASSSPTGGLYEQYF
TRBJ1-1,NA,NA,TRBV6-2/TRBV6-3,TGTGCCAGCAGTTGGGGACGGAAGAACACTGAAGCTTTCTTT,CASSWGRKNTEAFF
TRBJ1-4,NA,NA,TRBV5-1,TGCGCCAGCAGCCCTACAGGAGCCGCAACTAATGAAAAACTGTTTTTT,CASSPTGAATNEKLFF
TRBJ2-3,NA,NA,TRBV7-2,TGTGCCAGCAGCCCCGCCCGGGTAGTCACAGATACGCAGTATTTT,CASSPARVVTDTQYF
TRBJ1-5,NA,TRBD1,TRBV12-5,TGTGCTAGTGGTTTGGTAGTGACAGGGGGCAATCAGCCCCAGCATTTT,CASGLVVTGGNQPQHF
TRBJ1-1,NA,NA,TRBV27,TGTGCCAGCAGCCTGACTTGGGGGGTCGAAGCTTTCTTT,CASSLTWGVEAFF
TRBJ1-2,NA,NA,TRBV12-3/TRBV12-4,TGTGCCAGCAGTTCCGGAGGTGGCTACACCTTC,CASSSGGGYTF
TRBJ2-1,NA,TRBD2,TRBV4-3,TGCGCCAGCAGCCTAGAGCCGGGACTAGCGGGGGGGCCGCGAAATGAGCAGTTCTTC,CASSLEPGLAGGPRNEQFF